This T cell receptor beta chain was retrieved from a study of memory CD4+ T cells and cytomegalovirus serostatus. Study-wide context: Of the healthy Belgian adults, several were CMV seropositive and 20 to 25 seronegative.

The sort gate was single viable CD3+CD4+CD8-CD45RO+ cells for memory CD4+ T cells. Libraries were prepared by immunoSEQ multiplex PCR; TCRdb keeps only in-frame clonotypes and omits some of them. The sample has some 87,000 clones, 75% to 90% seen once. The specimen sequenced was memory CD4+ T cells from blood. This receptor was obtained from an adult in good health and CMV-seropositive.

CDR3 sequence reads: CASSLRQGSYNEQFF. Here the CDR3 DNA reads TGTGCCAGCAGCTTGAGACAGGGAAGCTACAATGAGCAGTTCTTC. The rearrangement links TRBV11-2 to TRBJ2-1, with 7 bases lining up with TRBD1. The V segment lost 3 bases and the J segment 3 bases; nucleotides outside the gene matches: 5. CDR3 size: 15 residues. The germline V gene encodes CDR1 SGHAT and CDR2 FQNNGV.